This T cell receptor (beta chain) was recorded in a study of T cells in Graves' hyperthyroidism and ophthalmopathy. This clonotype was detected many times. Researchers amplified the TCR beta CDR3 regions from RNA transcripts. HTBI primers drove first-round RT-PCR of the TCR CDR3. Using its own MiXCR run on the multiplex PCR reads, TCRdb lists one record per CDR3 protein. The data show 550,000 to 650,000 distinct CDR3 sequences, with approximately 15% seen just once and almost 6% held by the top ten. V dropped 7 bases and J dropped 5 bases, with 10 bases sitting between them. The CDR3 loop spans 13 amino acids. CDR1 and CDR2 from the germline V gene are KGHDR and SFDVKD.

Input material: blood. The chain employs TRBV24-1 and TRBJ2-2; a weak D match, TRBD2 (6 bases). The TCR was taken from a woman aged 25 to 39 with Graves' hyperthyroidism that later progressed to Graves' ophthalmopathy. CDR3 residues: CATRGGVTGELFF. The DNA for the CDR3 is TGTGCCACCAGGGGCGGGGTAACCGGGGAGCTGTTTTTT.